These T cell receptor beta chains were read from a single sample in a study of blood T cells in healthy people across ages. Using its own MiXCR run on the 5' RACE reads, TCRdb lists one record per CDR3 protein. The sample has 1.2 million to 1.5 million distinct CDR3 sequences, roughly 40% seen once. The sequencing sample was made of blood. The receptor set was obtained from a young woman in good health. The CDR3 runs from the conserved cysteine through the conserved F or W. A D gene is named only where the DNA matches it firmly. Expanded clones are given a class, and other clones once, few, many or no size at all.

abundance: NA; d_gene: NA; v_gene: TRBV7-9; j_gene: TRBJ1-1; len: 14; CDR3nt: TGTGTCAGCAGCCCCGCGGGTCTCAACACTGAAGCTTTCTTT; CDR3aa: CVSSPAGLNTEAFF
abundance: few; d_gene: NA; v_gene: TRBV10-3; j_gene: TRBJ2-5; len: 13; CDR3nt: TGTGCCATCAGTCCGACAGGCGGGGAGACCCAGTACTTC; CDR3aa: CAISPTGGETQYF
abundance: few; d_gene: NA; v_gene: TRBV7-6; j_gene: TRBJ2-1; len: 12; CDR3nt: TGTGCCAGCCGCGCTTGGGCGGGTGAGCAGTTCTTC; CDR3aa: CASRAWAGEQFF
abundance: NA; d_gene: NA; v_gene: TRBV6-2/TRBV6-3; j_gene: TRBJ1-5; len: 13; CDR3nt: TGTGCCAGCAGTTACTCGATAACTCAGCCCCAGCATTTT; CDR3aa: CASSYSITQPQHF
abundance: NA; d_gene: TRBD2; v_gene: TRBV27; j_gene: TRBJ2-1; len: 17; CDR3nt: TGTGCCAGCAGGAGGACTAGCGGGAGGGCCGACTACAATGAGCAGTTCTTC; CDR3aa: CASRRTSGRADYNEQFF
abundance: few; d_gene: NA; v_gene: TRBV6-5; j_gene: TRBJ1-1; len: 12; CDR3nt: TGTGCCAGCAGTCCGGCACAGGGTGAAGCTTTCTTT; CDR3aa: CASSPAQGEAFF
abundance: NA; d_gene: NA; v_gene: TRBV10-2; j_gene: TRBJ1-1; len: 12; CDR3nt: TGCGCCACCTCTACAGGGTACACTGAAGCTTTCTTT; CDR3aa: CATSTGYTEAFF
abundance: NA; d_gene: TRBD2; v_gene: TRBV20-1; j_gene: TRBJ2-7; len: 14; CDR3nt: TGCAGTGCTAGAGTGGGGACTAGCCTTCCCGAGCAGTACTTC; CDR3aa: CSARVGTSLPEQYF
abundance: few; d_gene: TRBD1; v_gene: TRBV14; j_gene: TRBJ1-2; len: 17; CDR3nt: TGTGCCAGCAGCCAACGGGACAGGGACAAACACAGGAATGGCTACACCTTC; CDR3aa: CASSQRDRDKHRNGYTF
abundance: NA; d_gene: NA; v_gene: TRBV5-6; j_gene: TRBJ1-1; len: 14; CDR3nt: TGTGCCAGCAGCTTGTTGGCAGGAGAAACTGAAGCTTTCTTT; CDR3aa: CASSLLAGETEAFF
abundance: NA; d_gene: TRBD1; v_gene: TRBV28; j_gene: TRBJ1-4; len: 16; CDR3nt: TGTGCCAGCAGTACTCCAGGGGGCGTGGGTAGGGAAAAACTGTTTTTT; CDR3aa: CASSTPGGVGREKLFF
abundance: NA; d_gene: NA; v_gene: TRBV20-1; j_gene: TRBJ1-1; len: 14; CDR3nt: TGCAGTGCTAGAGTCGGGGGGCTGGGGACTGAAGCTTTCTTT; CDR3aa: CSARVGGLGTEAFF
abundance: NA; d_gene: TRBD1; v_gene: TRBV9; j_gene: TRBJ2-5; len: 17; CDR3nt: TGTGCCAGCAGCGTAGAGGGGCGGACAGGGGGTATGAAGACCCAGTACTTC; CDR3aa: CASSVEGRTGGMKTQYF
abundance: NA; d_gene: TRBD2; v_gene: TRBV20-1; j_gene: TRBJ2-5; len: 18; CDR3nt: TGCAGTGCGGACCTGTGGACAGCTAGCGGGGGGGCCGAAGAGACCCAGTACTTC; CDR3aa: CSADLWTASGGAEETQYF
abundance: NA; d_gene: NA; v_gene: TRBV24-1; j_gene: TRBJ2-1; len: 15; CDR3nt: TGTGCCACCAGTGGGCCGGGGAGCTCCTACAATGAGCAGTTCTTC; CDR3aa: CATSGPGSSYNEQFF
abundance: NA; d_gene: NA; v_gene: TRBV29-1; j_gene: TRBJ1-1; len: 14; CDR3nt: TGCAGCGCCCGAAAGGGGGTTGGGAACACTGAAGCTTTCTTT; CDR3aa: CSARKGVGNTEAFF
abundance: NA; d_gene: NA; v_gene: TRBV25-1; j_gene: TRBJ2-7; len: 15; CDR3nt: TGTGCCAGCAGGGCCTCCGGGAGTACCTACAATGAGCAGTACTTC; CDR3aa: CASRASGSTYNEQYF